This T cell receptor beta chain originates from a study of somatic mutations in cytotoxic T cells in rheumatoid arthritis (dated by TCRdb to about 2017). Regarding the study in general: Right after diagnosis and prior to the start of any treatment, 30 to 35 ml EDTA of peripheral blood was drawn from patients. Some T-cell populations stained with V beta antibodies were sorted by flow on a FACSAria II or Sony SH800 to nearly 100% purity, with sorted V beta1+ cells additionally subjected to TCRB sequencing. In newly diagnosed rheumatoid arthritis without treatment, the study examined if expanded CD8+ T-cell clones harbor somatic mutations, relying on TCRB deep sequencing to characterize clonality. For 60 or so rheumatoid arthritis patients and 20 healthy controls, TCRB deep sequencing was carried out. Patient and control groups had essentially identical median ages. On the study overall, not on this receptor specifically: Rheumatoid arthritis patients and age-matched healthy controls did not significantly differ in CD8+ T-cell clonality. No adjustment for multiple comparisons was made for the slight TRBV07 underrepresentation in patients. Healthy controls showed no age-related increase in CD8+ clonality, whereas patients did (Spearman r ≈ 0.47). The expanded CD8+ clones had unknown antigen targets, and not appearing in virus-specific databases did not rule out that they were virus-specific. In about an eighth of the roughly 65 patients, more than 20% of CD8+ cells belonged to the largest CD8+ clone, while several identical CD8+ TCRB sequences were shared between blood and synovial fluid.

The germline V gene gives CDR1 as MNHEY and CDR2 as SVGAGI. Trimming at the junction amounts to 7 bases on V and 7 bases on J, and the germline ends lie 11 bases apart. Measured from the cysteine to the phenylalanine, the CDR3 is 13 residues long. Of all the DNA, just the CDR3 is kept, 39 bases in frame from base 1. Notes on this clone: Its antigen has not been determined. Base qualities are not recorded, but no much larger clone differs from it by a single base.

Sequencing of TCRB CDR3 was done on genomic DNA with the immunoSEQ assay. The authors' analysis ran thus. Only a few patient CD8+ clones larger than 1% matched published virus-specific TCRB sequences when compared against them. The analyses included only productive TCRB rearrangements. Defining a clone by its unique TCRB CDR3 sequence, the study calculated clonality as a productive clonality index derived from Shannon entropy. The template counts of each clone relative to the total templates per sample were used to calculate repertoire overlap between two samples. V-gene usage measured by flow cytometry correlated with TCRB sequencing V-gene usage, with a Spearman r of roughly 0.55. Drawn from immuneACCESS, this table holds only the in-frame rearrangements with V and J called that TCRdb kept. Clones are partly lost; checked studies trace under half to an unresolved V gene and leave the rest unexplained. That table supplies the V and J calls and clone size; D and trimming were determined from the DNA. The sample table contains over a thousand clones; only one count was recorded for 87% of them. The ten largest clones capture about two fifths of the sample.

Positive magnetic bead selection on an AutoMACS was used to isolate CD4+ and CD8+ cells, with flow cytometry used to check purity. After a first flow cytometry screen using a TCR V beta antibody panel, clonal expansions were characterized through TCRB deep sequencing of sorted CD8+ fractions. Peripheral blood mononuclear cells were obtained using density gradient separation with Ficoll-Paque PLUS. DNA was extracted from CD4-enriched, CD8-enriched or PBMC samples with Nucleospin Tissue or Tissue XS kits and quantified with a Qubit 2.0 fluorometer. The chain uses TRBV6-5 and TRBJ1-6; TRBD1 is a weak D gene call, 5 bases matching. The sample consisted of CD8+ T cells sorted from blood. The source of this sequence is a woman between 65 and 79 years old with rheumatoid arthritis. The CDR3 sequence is CASNRLQNSPLHF. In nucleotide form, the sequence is TGTGCCAGCAACAGGCTACAGAATTCACCCCTCCACTTT.